These 14 T cell receptor beta chains originate from one sample sequenced in a study of cytomegalovirus exposure and HLA in healthy donors. 13 Jbeta primers and 60 Vbeta primers were used for the PCR. Clones were sequenced by immunoSEQ multiplex PCR, and TCRdb holds only the in-frame ones, with some missing. The table shows about 140,000 clones, with 66% occurring only once. Material: PBMCs. All receptors derive from a woman aged 55 to 70 in good health and CMV-seronegative.

This chain joins TRBV9 and TRBJ2-1; 8 bases map to TRBD2. Germline V lookup: CDR1 SGDLS, CDR2 YYNGEE. With V trimmed by 5 bases and J by 6 bases, 10 bases remained unmatched. The CDR3 length is 15 residues. CDR3 sequence (DNA): TGTGCCAGCAGAGCAGACGGGGGGGCGTCCAATGAGCAGTTCTTC. Translation: CASRADGGASNEQFF.

This clone has only one observation. The chain uses TRBV6-4 and TRBJ2-1; 7 bases match TRBD2. The junction had 3 bases not matched to a gene; V was cut back by 4 bases and J by 0 bases. Per the germline V gene, CDR1 is MRHNA and CDR2 is SNTAGT. CDR3 length: 15 amino acids. Here the CDR3 DNA reads TGTGCCAGCAGTGTTCTAGCGGCCTCCTACAATGAGCAGTTCTTC. Translation gives CASSVLAASYNEQFF.

This clone was observed a handful of times. The V gene is TRBV6-5, the J gene TRBJ1-6; a possible D gene is TRBD1 (5 bases). The CDR3 covers 16 residues. Germline V gives CDR1 MNHEY, CDR2 SVGAGI. The V end was cut by 2 bases, the J end by 5 bases, with 13 bases between. The CDR3 is CASSYGVGGDNSPLHF. The CDR3 DNA reads as TGTGCCAGCAGTTACGGCGTTGGGGGGGATAATTCACCCCTCCACTTT.

This sequence joins TRBV7-9 and TRBJ2-1, with a possible D match to TRBD1 (6 bases). The germline V and J ends were trimmed by 5 bases and 4 bases, with 9 bases remaining between them. This CDR3 is built from 13 residues. Germline V lookup: CDR1 SEHNR, CDR2 FQNEAQ (reference sequence). CDR3 coding DNA: TGTGCCAGCAGCCTTGGACAGTACAATGAGCAGTTCTTC. This encodes CASSLGQYNEQFF.

The rearrangement uses TRBV4-2 and TRBJ2-5, with 7 nucleotides matching TRBD1. Per germline, CDR1 LGHNA and CDR2 YNFKEQ. J lost 5 bases, V lost 2 bases, and 8 bases had no gene match. This CDR3 has 15 amino acids. The CDR3 sequence is CASSQRQGASETQYF. The CDR3 DNA reads as TGTGCCAGCAGCCAAAGACAGGGCGCCAGCGAGACCCAGTACTTC.

The chain couples TRBV9 to TRBJ2-2, with no clear D. The CDR3 loop spans 13 amino acids. The V end was cut by 6 bases, the J end by 3 bases, with 9 bases between. Germline V gene lookup returns CDR1 SGDLS and CDR2 YYNGEE. The chain's CDR3 is CASNVADTGELFF. CDR3 nucleotide sequence: TGTGCCAGCAACGTGGCCGACACCGGGGAGCTGTTTTTT.

V gene TRBV6-1 combines with J gene TRBJ1-3, with D tentatively TRBD1 (6 bases). Between the trimmed V and J ends, which lost 10 bases and 2 bases, there was a span of 9 bases. The CDR3 runs 12 residues. Germline CDR1 and CDR2: MNHNS and SASEGT. CDR3 amino acids: CATRDTGNTIYF. The CDR3, as DNA: TGTGCCACCAGGGACACTGGAAACACCATATATTTT.

This clone appeared a single time. The chain is built from TRBV19 and TRBJ2-7; 7 nucleotides line up with TRBD1. This CDR3 region has 15 residues. Unmatched junction bases numbered 8, after V lost 4 bases and J lost 2 bases. Germline V gives CDR1 LNHDA, CDR2 SQIVND (reference sequence). CDR3 amino acids: CASSTTGIGTYEQYF. The CDR3 nucleotides are TGTGCCAGTAGTACGACAGGGATTGGAACCTACGAGCAGTACTTC.

V and J are TRBV11-2 and TRBJ1-3; D remains ambiguous. Trimming pared 1 base from V and 14 bases from J, leaving 15 bases between. Germline CDR1 is SGHAT and CDR2 is FQNNGV. This CDR3 is 13 amino acids long. The CDR3 here is CASSLGGSEALYF. DNA of the CDR3: TGTGCCAGCAGCTTAGGAGGTTCGGAGGCCCTATATTTT.

The chain links TRBV19 to TRBJ2-2; 11 positions agree with TRBD2. V lost 7 bases to trimming and J lost 7 bases; unmatched junction nucleotides: 8. The CDR3 has 15 residues. Germline CDR1 LNHDA, CDR2 SQIVND (reference sequence). The CDR3 coding sequence is TGTGCCAGTAATAGCGGGGGGGCCGGGAACGGGGAGCTGTTTTTT. Amino acid sequence: CASNSGGAGNGELFF.

Only a few counts were recorded for this clone. V and J are TRBV9 and TRBJ2-1; 10 bases agree with TRBD2. The junction had 6 bases not matched to a gene; V was cut back by 0 bases and J by 6 bases. CDR1 and CDR2 from the germline V gene are SGDLS and YYNGEE. The CDR3 has 16 amino acids. CDR3 protein: CASSVGASGGFNEQFF. In DNA form, the CDR3 reads TGTGCCAGCAGCGTAGGGGCTAGCGGGGGCTTCAATGAGCAGTTCTTC.

The CDR3, as DNA: TGTGCCAGCAGTGAACAACAGGGCGATACGCAGTATTTT. Translated: CASSEQQGDTQYF. V is TRBV6-1 and J is TRBJ2-3; D possibly corresponds to TRBD1 (6 bases). Germline V gene sequence: CDR1 MNHNS, CDR2 SASEGT. The CDR3 is 13 residues long. Trimming pared 2 bases from V and 6 bases from J, leaving 9 bases between.

The CDR3 DNA reads as TGCGCCAGCAGCCCCACCTTCGGGACAGGGGCCTACGAGCAGTACTTC. Translating it yields CASSPTFGTGAYEQYF. The chain recombines TRBV5-1 with TRBJ2-7, with 10 bases identical to TRBD1. CDR1 and CDR2 (germline): SGHRS, YFSETQ. With 4 bases clipped from V and 2 bases from J, the junction kept 9 bases outside the gene matches. The CDR3 runs to 16 residues.

This chain links TRBV18 with TRBJ1-1; D is ambiguous. V lost 3 bases and J 4 bases, leaving 9 bases between the germline ends. Germline V gene data show CDR1 as KGHSH and CDR2 as LQKENI. This CDR3 is 13 amino acids long. In DNA form, the CDR3 reads TGTGCCAGCTCACCGGGGAGGGCCACTGAAGCTTTCTTT. This codes for CASSPGRATEAFF.